Listed below are T cell receptor beta chains from one sample, sequenced in a study of T-cell reconstitution after alpha-beta-depleted transplantation in children. TCRdb re-derived calls from the PCR reads in MiXCR, one entry per CDR3 protein. Of about 1,000,000 distinct CDR3 sequences in the sample, around 30% are singletons; the top ten hold roughly 28%. The sequencing used PBMCs, mostly from graft donor cells, collected 360 days after TCRalphabeta/CD19-depleted stem cell transplant. The receptors here all came from a boy in the first two years of life who had a stem cell transplant for SCID, so the T cells may come from the graft donor. Both conserved end residues are part of each CDR3. Each record gives: D gene, J gene, clone size, V gene, CDR3 protein, CDR3 DNA. D genes are given only for firm matches. Rows may omit the clone size; those that give it use once, few, many or a size class.

d_gene: TRBD2
j_gene: TRBJ2-1
abundance: NA
v_gene: TRBV5-6
CDR3aa: CASSLEWLADIDNEQFF
CDR3nt: TGTGCCAGCAGCTTGGAGTGGCTAGCGGACATTGATAATGAGCAGTTCTTC

d_gene: NA
j_gene: TRBJ1-4
abundance: NA
v_gene: TRBV4-3
CDR3aa: CASMGEGKLFF
CDR3nt: TGCGCCAGCATGGGAGAGGGAAAACTGTTTTTT

d_gene: NA
j_gene: TRBJ2-2
abundance: NA
v_gene: TRBV7-9
CDR3aa: CASSLVLWELFF
CDR3nt: TGTGCCAGCAGCTTAGTTCTCTGGGAGCTGTTTTTT

d_gene: NA
j_gene: TRBJ2-5
abundance: NA
v_gene: TRBV5-8
CDR3aa: CASSFGRGVQETQYF
CDR3nt: TGTGCCAGCAGCTTCGGAAGGGGAGTACAAGAGACCCAGTACTTC

d_gene: TRBD1
j_gene: TRBJ1-1
abundance: few
v_gene: TRBV18
CDR3aa: CASSPGQGAYTEAFF
CDR3nt: TGTGCCAGCTCCCCGGGACAGGGGGCCTACACTGAAGCTTTCTTT

d_gene: NA
j_gene: TRBJ2-5
abundance: NA
v_gene: TRBV6-1
CDR3aa: CATNAFSHQETQYF
CDR3nt: TGTGCCACCAACGCATTTAGCCACCAAGAGACCCAGTACTTC

d_gene: NA
j_gene: TRBJ2-6
abundance: NA
v_gene: TRBV18
CDR3aa: CASSPAPIGNSGANVLTF
CDR3nt: TGTGCCAGCTCACCAGCACCCATTGGAAATTCTGGGGCCAACGTCCTGACTTTC

d_gene: NA
j_gene: TRBJ2-1
abundance: NA
v_gene: TRBV5-5
CDR3aa: CASALPRGRPYNEQFF
CDR3nt: TGTGCCAGCGCCCTGCCGCGGGGGCGCCCCTACAATGAGCAGTTCTTC

d_gene: TRBD1
j_gene: TRBJ2-4
abundance: NA
v_gene: TRBV7-2
CDR3aa: CASSRDRAGKNIQYF
CDR3nt: TGTGCCAGCAGCAGAGACAGGGCAGGCAAAAACATTCAGTACTTC

d_gene: NA
j_gene: TRBJ2-7
abundance: few
v_gene: TRBV29-1
CDR3aa: CSVEAPKGVPYEQYF
CDR3nt: TGCAGCGTTGAAGCCCCGAAAGGGGTCCCCTACGAGCAGTACTTC

d_gene: NA
j_gene: TRBJ1-2
abundance: few
v_gene: TRBV29-1
CDR3aa: CSVLGSGLRANYGYTF
CDR3nt: TGCAGCGTTCTTGGCTCGGGGCTAAGGGCTAACTATGGCTACACCTTC

d_gene: NA
j_gene: TRBJ2-7
abundance: few
v_gene: TRBV29-1
CDR3aa: CSVPGTPTSYEQYF
CDR3nt: TGCAGCGTGCCCGGGACACCTACTTCCTACGAGCAGTACTTC

d_gene: NA
j_gene: TRBJ2-7
abundance: NA
v_gene: TRBV10-3
CDR3aa: CAISEGTRIYEQYF
CDR3nt: TGTGCCATCAGTGAGGGGACCCGGATCTACGAGCAGTACTTC

d_gene: TRBD1
j_gene: TRBJ1-4
abundance: NA
v_gene: TRBV6-1
CDR3aa: CASSDTGTGATNEKLFF
CDR3nt: TGTGCCAGCAGCGACACCGGGACAGGCGCAACTAATGAAAAACTGTTTTTT

d_gene: NA
j_gene: TRBJ1-2
abundance: NA
v_gene: TRBV12-3/TRBV12-4
CDR3aa: CASGPGGYGYTF
CDR3nt: TGTGCCAGCGGCCCCGGGGGCTATGGCTACACCTTC

d_gene: NA
j_gene: TRBJ2-1
abundance: NA
v_gene: TRBV20-1
CDR3aa: CSARDFPEQFF
CDR3nt: TGCAGTGCTAGGGACTTCCCAGAGCAGTTCTTC

d_gene: NA
j_gene: TRBJ2-7
abundance: few
v_gene: TRBV20-1
CDR3aa: CSASPGSEREYF
CDR3nt: TGCAGTGCTAGCCCGGGCAGTGAAAGGGAGTACTTC

d_gene: NA
j_gene: TRBJ2-5
abundance: few
v_gene: TRBV20-1
CDR3aa: CSASHGGETQYF
CDR3nt: TGCAGTGCTAGTCATGGGGGAGAGACCCAGTACTTC

d_gene: NA
j_gene: TRBJ2-2
abundance: many
v_gene: TRBV15
CDR3aa: CATSRDNTGELFF
CDR3nt: TGTGCCACCAGCAGAGATAACACCGGGGAGCTGTTTTTT

d_gene: TRBD1
j_gene: TRBJ1-4
abundance: NA
v_gene: TRBV15
CDR3aa: CATSRDPGTGGEKLFF
CDR3nt: TGTGCCACCAGCAGAGATCCGGGGACAGGGGGAGAAAAACTGTTTTTT

d_gene: NA
j_gene: TRBJ1-1
abundance: NA
v_gene: TRBV3-1
CDR3aa: CASSQDLTGFDAEAFF
CDR3nt: TGTGCCAGCAGCCAAGACCTCACAGGGTTTGACGCTGAAGCTTTCTTT

d_gene: NA
j_gene: TRBJ2-4
abundance: few
v_gene: TRBV20-1
CDR3aa: CSARGLGAKNIQYF
CDR3nt: TGCAGTGCTAGGGGGTTGGGGGCCAAAAACATTCAGTACTTC

d_gene: NA
j_gene: TRBJ2-3
abundance: NA
v_gene: TRBV4-1
CDR3aa: CASNVAGTYSTDTQYF
CDR3nt: TGCGCCAGCAATGTCGCGGGAACTTATAGCACAGATACGCAGTATTTT

d_gene: TRBD2
j_gene: TRBJ2-2
abundance: NA
v_gene: TRBV7-6
CDR3aa: CASSLYLAGGSGGELFF
CDR3nt: TGTGCCAGCAGCTTATATCTAGCGGGGGGGTCCGGCGGGGAGCTGTTTTTT

d_gene: NA
j_gene: TRBJ1-3
abundance: NA
v_gene: TRBV20-1
CDR3aa: CSARPFSHRAGNTIYF
CDR3nt: TGCAGTGCTAGACCCTTCTCGCACAGGGCTGGAAACACCATATATTTT

d_gene: NA
j_gene: TRBJ1-1
abundance: few
v_gene: TRBV7-2
CDR3aa: CASHWGWMNTEAFF
CDR3nt: TGTGCCAGCCACTGGGGGTGGATGAACACTGAAGCTTTCTTT

d_gene: TRBD2
j_gene: TRBJ2-5
abundance: NA
v_gene: TRBV5-1
CDR3aa: CASSVGRVETQYF
CDR3nt: TGCGCCAGCAGCGTTGGGAGGGTAGAGACCCAGTACTTC

d_gene: TRBD1
j_gene: TRBJ2-5
abundance: NA
v_gene: TRBV7-6
CDR3aa: CASSHWDRPTETQYF
CDR3nt: TGTGCCAGCAGCCACTGGGACAGGCCCACGGAGACCCAGTACTTC

d_gene: NA
j_gene: TRBJ1-5
abundance: NA
v_gene: TRBV5-8
CDR3aa: CASSLRQGYQPQHF
CDR3nt: TGTGCCAGCAGCTTGAGGCAGGGGTATCAGCCCCAGCATTTT

d_gene: NA
j_gene: TRBJ2-7
abundance: many
v_gene: TRBV5-1
CDR3aa: CASSLDGYEQYF
CDR3nt: TGCGCCAGCAGCTTGGACGGCTACGAGCAGTACTTC

d_gene: TRBD2
j_gene: TRBJ2-1
abundance: few
v_gene: TRBV28
CDR3aa: CASRIGGIDYNEQFF
CDR3nt: TGTGCCAGCAGGATCGGGGGGATCGACTACAATGAGCAGTTCTTC

d_gene: TRBD1
j_gene: TRBJ2-3
abundance: NA
v_gene: TRBV4-2
CDR3aa: CASSQDRDRVDTQYF
CDR3nt: TGTGCCAGCAGCCAAGACCGGGACAGGGTAGATACGCAGTATTTT